The clone carrying this T cell receptor (beta chain) was seen a single time. The record originates from a study of shared clonotypes between healthy human individuals. Positive CCR7 selection of CD45RO-negative cells yielded the naive CD8 cells, and terminally differentiated effector memory CD45RA+ cells were excluded. Some clones are missing from TCRdb's copy, which holds only in-frame ones; the method was immunoSEQ multiplex PCR. The sample includes around 1.9 million clones, 93% of them seen just once. This CDR3 spans 15 amino acids. The V and J ends lost 1 base and 0 bases respectively, with 10 bases between them. The germline gives CDR1 SGHRS, CDR2 YFSETQ.

The sequenced sample consisted of naive CD8+ T cells from PBMCs. The chain couples TRBV5-1 to TRBJ1-2; D possibly corresponds to TRBD1 (5 bases). This receptor was obtained from a young man in good health. Some clones in this sample may be carry-over from other donors' samples. CDR3 loop: CASSLWDGPNYGYTF. The CDR3 DNA sequence: TGCGCCAGCAGCTTGTGGGACGGACCTAACTATGGCTACACCTTC.